These 5 T cell receptor beta chains originate from one sample sequenced in a study of shared clonotypes between healthy human individuals (dated by TCRdb to 2020 to 2021). Libraries were made using the immunoSEQ multiplex PCR assay. TCRdb retrieved this table from immuneACCESS and kept in-frame rearrangements only. Not all clones are present; in checked studies, unresolved V genes account for under half, and no reason is known for the remainder. This sample comprises around 2,000,000 clones, 85% to 95% of them detected only once. The top ten hold 0.13% of the sample. The sample consisted of naive CD4+ T cells sorted from blood. The meaning of the sample's cell subset or site label: CD45RA+ positively selected. All receptors come from a young man in good health.

The CDR3 region is CASSQVTSGGANEQFF. CDR3 bases: TGCGCCAGCAGCCAAGTTACTAGCGGGGGGGCAAATGAGCAGTTCTTC. The rearrangement uses TRBV4-1 and TRBJ2-1; 13 nucleotides agree with TRBD2. Trimming took 1 base from V and 7 from J; bases not matched to a gene: 4. CDR3 length equals 16 residues. Germline CDR1 MGHRA, CDR2 YSYEKL.

This chain uses TRBV18 with TRBJ2-5, with 7 bases identical to TRBD2. The V gene end was trimmed by 2 bases and the J gene end by 6 bases; junction bases not matched to a gene: 6. The length of the CDR3 is 14 residues. Germline V gives CDR1 KGHSH, CDR2 LQKENI. The CDR3 nucleotides read TGTGCCAGCTCACCAGCGGGAGCGGGGCAGACCCAGTACTTC. Amino acid sequence: CASSPAGAGQTQYF.

The genes are TRBV6-5 and TRBJ2-5, with D possibly TRBD2 on 5 matching bases. With 8 bases removed from V and 0 bases from J, the gap between germline ends came to 7 bases. Germline loops: CDR1 MNHEY, CDR2 SVGAGI. CDR3 length equals 12 residues. The CDR3 loop is CASGGYQETQYF. Written as DNA, the CDR3 is TGTGCCAGCGGCGGGTACCAAGAGACCCAGTACTTC.

This rearrangement joins TRBV11-2 to TRBJ2-2; 9 bases agree with TRBD2. The V gene end was trimmed by 2 bases and the J gene end by 5 bases; junction bases not matched to a gene: 9. Looked up from germline, CDR1 is SGHAT and CDR2 is FQNNGV. The CDR3 length is 17 residues. CDR3 coding DNA: TGTGCCAGCAGCTTAATTATTATTCTAGCGGGAACCGGGGAGCTGTTTTTT. As protein: CASSLIIILAGTGELFF.

This clone was recorded once. The chain recombines TRBV5-6 with TRBJ1-2; a possible D gene is TRBD1 (6 bases). Germline CDR1 reads SGHDT; CDR2 reads YYEEEE. The CDR3 sequence is 14 residues long. V lost 3 bases, J lost 5 bases, and 14 bases lay in between. The CDR3 nucleotides are TGTGCCAGCAGCTCCCGAGGGGGAGGATATGGCTACACCTTC. Translation: CASSSRGGGYGYTF.